This TCR beta chain was captured in a study of response to subunit inactivated influenza vaccine. Regarding the study as a whole: Few new T cells, the authors suggested, are recruited by each seasonal influenza vaccination.

Trimming took off 6 bases at V and 1 base at J, with 22 bases between the two ends. CDR3 length: 16 residues. CDR1 DFQATT and CDR2 SNEGSKA come from the germline V gene (reference sequence). TCRdb analysed the RT-PCR reads with MiXCR anew, one entry per CDR3 protein. The table has about 700,000 distinct CDR3 sequences, around 13% seen once. As regards this clonotype: The antigen is not known.

V gene TRBV20-1 combines with J gene TRBJ2-7, with a possible D match to TRBD1 (6 bases). This TCR derives from a man aged 45-60 years who received an inactivated influenza vaccine. This sample comprised PBMCs from blood, obtained 14 to 15 days before vaccination. CDR3 sequence: CSARGMAPGVSYEQYF. The CDR3 nucleotides are TGCAGTGCCAGGGGCATGGCGCCGGGCGTATCCTACGAGCAGTACTTC.